The rows below give T cell receptor beta chains drawn from one sample of a study of identical twins. TCRdb processed the 5' RACE reads anew with MiXCR; each CDR3 protein has one entry. The sample lists 700,000 to 950,000 distinct CDR3 sequences; 9% to 15% were seen once. These data also featured in a second study, about yellow fever vaccine responses in identical twins.

The specimen sequenced was PBMCs. Source of these receptors: a woman younger than 30 in good health. Both conserved end residues are part of each CDR3. The order of the fields is V gene, CDR3 length, D gene, clone size, J gene, CDR3 protein, CDR3 DNA. The D gene is left open where the match is weak. Clone size is given for some rows only: seen once, a few or many times, or a class if the clone is expanded.

>TRBV27|13|-|few|TRBJ2-3
CASSPTWADTQYF
TGTGCCAGCAGCCCGACGTGGGCAGATACGCAGTATTTT
>TRBV5-1|17|TRBD2|many|TRBJ2-7
CASSLPPGTSGRYEQYF
TGCGCCAGCAGCTTGCCCCCCGGGACTAGCGGAAGATACGAGCAGTACTTC
>TRBV4-2|15|-|-|TRBJ1-2
CASSQDLGGAYGYTF
TGTGCCAGCAGCCAAGATCTCGGTGGGGCCTATGGCTACACCTTC
>TRBV20-1|11|-|many|TRBJ2-2
CSGADTGELFF
TGCAGTGGAGCAGACACCGGGGAGCTGTTTTTT
>TRBV24-1|16|TRBD1|few|TRBJ2-2
CATSDIQTGGTGELFF
TGTGCCACCAGTGATATCCAGACAGGGGGCACCGGGGAGCTGTTTTTT
>TRBV27|14|-|few|TRBJ2-1
CASSLPGRPNEQFF
TGTGCCAGCAGTTTACCGGGACGGCCAAATGAGCAGTTCTTC
>TRBV7-8|17|TRBD2|-|TRBJ2-3
CASSLDLVSGSTDTQYF
TGTGCCAGCAGCTTAGATTTGGTTAGCGGGAGTACAGATACGCAGTATTTT
>TRBV6-4|15|TRBD2|-|TRBJ2-1
CASSDGASGYNEQFF
TGTGCCAGCAGTGATGGGGCTAGCGGTTACAATGAGCAGTTCTTC
>TRBV6-2/TRBV6-3|13|-|few|TRBJ1-2
CASSELTRDGYTF
TGTGCCAGCAGTGAGTTGACGCGGGATGGCTACACCTTC
>TRBV2|14|-|few|TRBJ2-7
CASSLTGVEYEQYF
TGTGCCAGCAGTCTAACGGGAGTGGAGTACGAGCAGTACTTC
>TRBV20-1|12|-|-|TRBJ2-5
CSASFREETQYF
TGCAGTGCTAGTTTTAGGGAGGAGACCCAGTACTTC
>TRBV10-3|15|TRBD1|many|TRBJ2-2
CAIRAGTGNTGELFF
TGTGCCATCAGGGCCGGGACAGGGAACACCGGGGAGCTGTTTTTT
>TRBV28|15|-|few|TRBJ2-5
CASSLGGFWGETQYF
TGTGCCAGCAGTTTAGGCGGCTTCTGGGGTGAGACCCAGTACTTC
>TRBV28|16|-|few|TRBJ2-3
CASSSSGVGRGLTQYF
TGTGCCAGCAGTTCCTCCGGAGTCGGCCGGGGCCTTACGCAGTATTTT
>TRBV18|18|TRBD1|few|TRBJ2-2
CASSPPGQGAEASGELFF
TGTGCCAGCTCACCACCGGGACAGGGGGCGGAGGCGTCCGGGGAGCTGTTTTTT
>TRBV4-2|12|-|-|TRBJ1-1
CASSQATGPAFF
TGTGCCAGCAGCCAAGCAACAGGGCCAGCTTTCTTT
>TRBV15|16|-|-|TRBJ2-2
CATSRGKDKNTGELFF
TGTGCCACCAGCAGAGGAAAGGACAAGAACACCGGGGAGCTGTTTTTT
>TRBV12-3/TRBV12-4|12|-|many|TRBJ1-2
CASSLPQGGYTF
TGTGCCAGCAGTTTACCCCAAGGGGGCTACACCTTC
>TRBV29-1|14|-|many|TRBJ2-6
CSVDSTSGANVLTF
TGCAGCGTTGATTCAACGTCTGGGGCCAACGTCCTGACTTTC
>TRBV20-1|15|-|few|TRBJ1-1
CSAVQGGSFNTEAFF
TGCAGTGCAGTCCAAGGGGGGTCATTCAACACTGAAGCTTTCTTT
>TRBV15|15|-|-|TRBJ2-1
CATSRGDPSGDEQFF
TGTGCCACCAGCAGAGGGGACCCCTCCGGTGATGAGCAGTTCTTC
>TRBV19|15|-|few|TRBJ2-2
CASSIGLGGTGELFF
TGTGCCAGTAGTATCGGGCTAGGCGGCACCGGGGAGCTGTTTTTT
>TRBV7-6|14|-|-|TRBJ2-5
CASSQETVQETQYF
TGTGCCAGCAGCCAAGAAACAGTTCAAGAGACCCAGTACTTC
>TRBV21-1|15|-|few|TRBJ2-3
CASPRSLSGTDTQYF
TGTGCCAGCCCCAGGTCCCTTTCTGGCACAGATACGCAGTATTTT
>TRBV5-1|15|TRBD1|many|TRBJ2-1
CASSLGGTGYNEQFF
TGCGCCAGCAGCTTGGGCGGGACAGGGTACAATGAGCAGTTCTTC
>TRBV5-5|17|TRBD2|-|TRBJ2-3
CASSPWGLALSTDTQYF
TGTGCCAGCAGCCCCTGGGGACTAGCCCTTTCCACAGATACGCAGTATTTT
>TRBV7-9|12|-|few|TRBJ2-2
CASSSPLGELFF
TGTGCCAGCAGCTCGCCTTTGGGGGAGCTGTTTTTT
>TRBV12-3/TRBV12-4|14|-|once|TRBJ1-5
CASTPAGSGQPQHF
TGTGCCAGCACCCCTGCAGGGAGCGGTCAGCCCCAGCATTTT
>TRBV20-1|14|TRBD1|-|TRBJ2-3
CAAVGTGNVDTQYF
TGCGCCGCTGTAGGGACAGGGAACGTAGATACGCAGTATTTT
>TRBV28|15|-|few|TRBJ2-5
CASSPLNWGQETQYF
TGTGCCAGCAGTCCATTAAACTGGGGACAAGAGACCCAGTACTTC
>TRBV18|19|-|-|TRBJ2-3
CASSPRMDRASGGADTQYF
TGTGCCAGCTCACCACGAATGGACCGGGCCTCCGGGGGAGCAGATACGCAGTATTTT
>TRBV28|15|-|few|TRBJ2-3
CASSTAGTGTDTQYF
TGTGCCAGCAGCACCGCAGGGACGGGCACAGATACGCAGTATTTT